These 12 T cell receptor beta chains originate from one sample sequenced in a study of healthy donors' naive CD4 and CD8 T cells (dated by TCRdb to the mid-2010s). For sequencing, a 454 GS FLX Titanium was employed. TCR libraries were built from roughly 460 ng of total RNA with a previously published linear amplification protocol. TCRdb reworked the public reads: Q25 trimming with fastp, MiXCR clone assembly, productive beta chains retained. Rows with one shared CDR3 protein collapse into an entry with the most common genes and DNA. Recorded for this sample are roughly 200,000 distinct CDR3 sequences; 65% to 75% of them occurred a single time. Of the sample, about 2.3% is held by the ten largest clones. Sequenced material: naive CD4+ and CD8+ T cells sorted from blood, pooled from several donors. The meaning of the sample's cell subset or site label: FACS-sorted naive CD4+ (CD45RO-CD45RA+) and naive CD8+ (CD45RA+CD27bright) T cells. The receptors were sampled from a pool of human donors in good health; the sample pools cells from several healthy donors.

Ten or more counts support this clonotype. This rearrangement joins TRBV29-1 to TRBJ1-1; D gene unclear. The CDR3 is 11 amino acids. The germline V and J ends were trimmed by 4 bases and 1 base, with 4 bases remaining between them. The germline gives CDR1 SQVTM, CDR2 ANQGSEA. CDR3 sequence (DNA): TGCAGCGTTGGGCAGAACACTGAAGCTTTCTTT. It yields the protein CSVGQNTEAFF.

The DNA of the CDR3 is TGTGCCAGTACCCCAACGGGGAGGGTCAATGAGCAGTTCTTC. This translates into CASTPTGRVNEQFF. The V and J genes are TRBV19 and TRBJ2-1; TRBD2 matches 7 bases. V lost 7 bases and J lost 6; bases outside the gene matches: 9. In germline, CDR1 is LNHDA, CDR2 SQIVND (reference sequence). The CDR3 is made up of 14 amino acids.

The chain employs TRBV20-1 and TRBJ2-3; TRBD1 is a possible D gene (7 bases). The CDR3 totals 15 residues. V gave up 3 bases and J gave up 2 bases, with 15 bases separating them. The germline V gene encodes CDR1 DFQATT and CDR2 SNEGSKA (reference sequence). The CDR3 protein is CSASNDREDTDTQYF. As DNA, the CDR3 is TGCAGTGCTAGCAATGACAGGGAGGACACAGATACGCAGTATTTT.

This clonotype has ten or more counts. This chain uses TRBV6-6 with TRBJ2-1; 10 positions agree with TRBD2. The CDR3 totals 14 residues. J was trimmed by 8 bases and V by 2 bases; bases with no gene match: 3. Germline loops: CDR1 MNHNY, CDR2 SVGAGI (reference sequence). DNA of the CDR3: TGTGCCAGCAGTTACGCGCTAGCGGGAGATGAGCAGTTCTTC. It codes for CASSYALAGDEQFF.

Regarding this clonotype: The junction and the germline gene differ at one end; a read error may be behind it. The chain uses TRBV11-2 and TRBJ1-1; D might be TRBD1 (6 bases). Germline CDR1 reads SGHAT; CDR2 reads FQNNGV. The CDR3 consists of 14 residues. CDR3 loop: CASSSQGMNTEVFF. CDR3 nucleotides: TGTGCCAGCAGCTCACAGGGAATGAACACTGAAGTTTTCTTT.

The chain links TRBV10-3 to TRBJ2-1; tentative D call: TRBD1 (6 bases). Trimming shortened V by 10 bases and J by 6 bases, and 19 bases separated the two germline ends. The CDR3 sequence is 14 residues long. Germline CDR1 ENHRY, CDR2 SYGVKD. The CDR3, as DNA: TGTGCCAACTGCCCCGGTTACAGGGTCAATGAGCAGTTCTTC. Its protein product is CANCPGYRVNEQFF.

This chain joins TRBV6-6 and TRBJ2-7; D uncertain. Trimming pared 5 bases from V and 11 bases from J, leaving 16 bases between. CDR3 size: 12 residues. Per germline, CDR1 MNHNY and CDR2 SVGAGI (reference sequence). The CDR3 reads CASSAPDSPKYF. The CDR3 DNA reads TGTGCCAGCAGTGCCCCCGACTCCCCGAAGTACTTC.

CDR3 loop: CSVEGTAAYEQYF. The CDR3 DNA reads as TGCAGCGTTGAAGGGACGGCGGCCTACGAGCAGTACTTC. This chain uses TRBV29-1 with TRBJ2-7, with no clear D. Germline V gives CDR1 SQVTM, CDR2 ANQGSEA. Trimming removed 1 base at V and 2 bases at J, with 9 bases between. CDR3 length equals 13 residues.

This clonotype was recorded only once. The chain employs TRBV7-8 and TRBJ2-7; TRBD2 agrees at 8 bases. From germline, CDR1 is SGHVS and CDR2 FQNEAQ. The CDR3 length is 14 residues. The junction had 4 bases not matched to a gene; V was cut back by 4 bases and J by 2 bases. The CDR3 DNA reads as TGTGCCAGCAGCTGGGAGACTAGCGCCTACGAGCAGTACTTC. Amino acids: CASSWETSAYEQYF.

Here the CDR3 DNA reads TGTGCCAGCAGCCGTAGGACTGAAGCTTTCTTT. It translates to CASSRRTEAFF. The gene calls are TRBV6-2 or TRBV6-3 and TRBJ1-1; D remains unclear. V gave up 6 bases and J gave up 5 bases, with 7 bases separating them. CDR1 is MNHEY, CDR2 SVGEGT, per germline. The CDR3 loop spans 11 amino acids.

The gene calls are TRBV27 and TRBJ2-5, with D possibly being TRBD1 (5 bases). The CDR3 is made up of 14 amino acids. Trimming took 5 bases from V and 7 from J, leaving 17 bases between them. Germline V gives CDR1 MNHEY, CDR2 SMNVEV (reference sequence). The CDR3 DNA reads TGTGCCAGCAGTACCCACACAGGCGTAGGGACCCAGTACTTC. Its translation is CASSTHTGVGTQYF.

The chain employs TRBV5-4 and TRBJ2-1; D not resolved. Germline V gene data show CDR1 as SGHNT and CDR2 as YYREEE (reference sequence). V was cut by 4 bases and J by 11 bases, with 16 bases left in between. The length of the CDR3 is 13 residues. In nucleotides, the CDR3 is TGTGCCAGCAGCCCCCGGAGCTCCAGGCAGCAGTTCTTC. Protein product: CASSPRSSRQQFF.